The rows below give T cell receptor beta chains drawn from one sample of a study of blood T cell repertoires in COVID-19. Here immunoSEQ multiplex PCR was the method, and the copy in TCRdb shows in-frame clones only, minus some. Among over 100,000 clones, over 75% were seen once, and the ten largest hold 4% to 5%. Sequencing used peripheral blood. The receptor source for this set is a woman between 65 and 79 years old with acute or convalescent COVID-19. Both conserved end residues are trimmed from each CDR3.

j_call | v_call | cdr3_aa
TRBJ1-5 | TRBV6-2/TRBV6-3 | ASSYSETGRLNQPQH
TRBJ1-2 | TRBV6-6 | ASSYSGPPGYT
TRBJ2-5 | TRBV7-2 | ASSLRQGETQY
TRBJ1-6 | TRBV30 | AWSVLATDNSPLH
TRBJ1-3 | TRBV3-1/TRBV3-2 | ASSLGQGAGNTIY
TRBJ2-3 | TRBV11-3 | ASSLQGGRASDTQY
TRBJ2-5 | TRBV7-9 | ASSPGQPGEETQY
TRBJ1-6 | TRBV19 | ASSTVAGGVVVLH
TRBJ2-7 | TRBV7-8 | ASSLGDRGGTYEQY
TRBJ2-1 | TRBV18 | ASSREWEGYNEQF
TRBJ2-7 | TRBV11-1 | ASGPRDRTSYEQY
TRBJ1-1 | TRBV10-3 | AISETHGGVRTEAF
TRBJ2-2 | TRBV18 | ASSPPGQNTGELF
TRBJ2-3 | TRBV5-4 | ASRLKSGLAPSDTQY
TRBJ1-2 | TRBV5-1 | ASSPQGAFYGYT
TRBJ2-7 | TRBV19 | ASRATGVGSSYEQY
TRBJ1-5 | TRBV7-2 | ASSVEINQPQH
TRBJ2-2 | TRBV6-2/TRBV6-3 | ASSYGRNTGELF
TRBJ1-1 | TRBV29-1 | SVAQGAAIRAF
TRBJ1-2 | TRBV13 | ASSLRGVANYGYT
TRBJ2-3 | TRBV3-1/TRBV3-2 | ASSQYPGLAGGTDTQY
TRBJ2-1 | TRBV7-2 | ASNSGGNEQF
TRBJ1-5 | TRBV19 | ASSIGGLGQPQH
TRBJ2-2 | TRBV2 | ASSDGLAGELF
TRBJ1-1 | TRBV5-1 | ASSLEEGLSNTEAF
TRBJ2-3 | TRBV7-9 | ASSLGTGGYTDTQY
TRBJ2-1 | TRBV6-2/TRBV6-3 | ASSRISGGIVNEQF
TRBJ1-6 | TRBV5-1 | ASSVQLTDSPLH
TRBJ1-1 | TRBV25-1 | ASSDPRQGNTEAF
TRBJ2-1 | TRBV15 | ATSTTTSGGEQYNEQF
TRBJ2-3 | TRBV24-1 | ATSLSGGRTDTQY
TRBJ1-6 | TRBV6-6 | ASRPPRQGNSPLH
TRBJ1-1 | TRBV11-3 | ASSLEIRLNTEAF
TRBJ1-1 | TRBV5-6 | ASSILSGGGSPTEAF
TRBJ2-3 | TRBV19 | ASTISGTSTDTQY